Presented here are 29 T cell receptor beta chains from one specimen sequenced in a study of blood T cell repertoires in COVID-19. Some clones are missing from TCRdb's copy, which holds only in-frame ones; the method was immunoSEQ multiplex PCR. The table lists fewer than 150,000 clones, 65% to 90% of them singletons, with under 3% in the top ten. The source material was peripheral blood. The receptors originated from a man in his forties or fifties with acute or convalescent COVID-19.

V is TRBV5-1 and J is TRBJ2-6, with 8 positions matching TRBD2. Germline V CDR1 and CDR2: SGHRS, YFSETQ. J lost 0 bases, V lost 2 bases, and 7 bases had no gene match. The CDR3 runs to 18 residues. The CDR3 sequence is CASSFYTSGSSGANVLTF. CDR3 in DNA: TGCGCCAGCAGCTTTTATACTAGCGGCAGCTCTGGGGCCAACGTCCTGACTTTC.

The chain links TRBV18 to TRBJ1-2; TRBD1 matches 12 bases. J lost 8 bases, V lost 3 bases, and 7 bases had no gene match. Germline assignment: CDR1 KGHSH and CDR2 LQKENI. The CDR3 runs 15 residues. This CDR3 is CASSPPGTGGEGYTF. The DNA for the CDR3 is TGTGCCAGCTCACCTCCCGGGACAGGGGGCGAAGGCTACACCTTC.

The chain joins TRBV6-4 to TRBJ2-1; 7 nucleotides agree with TRBD1. Germline-derived CDR1 and CDR2 are MRHNA and SNTAGT. The CDR3 extends over 15 amino acids. Trimming took 8 bases from V and 8 from J; bases not matched to a gene: 15. The CDR3 region is CASSRDRVARYEQFF. DNA for the CDR3: TGTGCCAGCTCCAGAGACAGGGTTGCGCGGTATGAGCAGTTCTTC.

Remarks on this clone: The junction differs from germline at one of its ends, possibly a read error. CDR3 residues: CASSYSGGVTDTQYF. The CDR3 bases are TGTGCCAGCAGCTACTCTGGGGGGGTCACAGATACGCAGTATTTT. The chain couples TRBV6-5 to TRBJ2-3; 7 nucleotides align to TRBD2. Germline values: CDR1 MNHEY, CDR2 SVGAGI. The CDR3 runs to 15 residues.

V gene TRBV20-1 combines with J gene TRBJ1-1; D is undetermined. Trimming stripped 0 bases from V and 5 bases from J, with 4 bases between. Looked up from germline, CDR1 is DFQATT and CDR2 is SNEGSKA (reference sequence). The CDR3 extends over 11 amino acids. CDR3 in DNA: TGCAGTGCTAGAGATCATACTGAAGCTTTCTTT. Amino acid sequence: CSARDHTEAFF.

On this clone itself: A read error may account for a junction end that differs from germline. The chain uses TRBV27 and TRBJ2-1; 12 nucleotides line up with TRBD2. This CDR3 has 14 amino acids. Germline V CDR1 and CDR2: MNHEY, SMNVEV (reference sequence). CDR3: CASMTSGSYNGQFF. The CDR3 DNA reads TGTGCCAGCATGACTAGCGGGAGTTATAATGGGCAGTTCTTC.

CDR3 sequence: CASSFSGGSGANVLTF. CDR3 in DNA: TGTGCCAGCAGTTTTTCGGGGGGCTCTGGGGCCAACGTCCTGACTTTC. The V gene is TRBV28, the J gene TRBJ2-6, with 7 nucleotides matching TRBD2. CDR1 MDHEN and CDR2 SYDVKM come from the germline V gene. With V trimmed by 3 bases and J by 0 bases, 2 bases remained unmatched. This CDR3 region has 16 residues.

The CDR3 coding sequence is TGTGCCACCAGTGATTTGGTATACGAGCAGTACTTC. Encoded protein: CATSDLVYEQYF. V and J are TRBV24-1 and TRBJ2-7; D gene unclear. This CDR3 contains 12 residues. Germline V gene lookup returns CDR1 KGHDR and CDR2 SFDVKD. Trimming stripped 0 bases from V and 4 bases from J, with 3 bases between.

V and J are TRBV28 and TRBJ2-7, with 7 bases identical to TRBD2. This CDR3 is built from 16 residues. Germline loops: CDR1 MDHEN, CDR2 SYDVKM. With V trimmed by 7 bases and J by 5 bases, 17 bases remained unmatched. The CDR3 coding sequence is TGTGCCAGCACCTCAAACGGGGACTACATCCAACACGAGCAGTACTTC. Translated: CASTSNGDYIQHEQYF.

The chain links TRBV10-1 to TRBJ1-1, with D uncertain. V lost 0 bases, J lost 3 bases, and 11 bases lay in between. The CDR3 loop spans 15 amino acids. Germline assignment: CDR1 WNHNN and CDR2 SYGVQD (reference sequence). CDR3 sequence (DNA): TGCGCCAGCAGTGAGTCGGCGGGGTTGGACACTGAAGCTTTCTTT. This encodes CASSESAGLDTEAFF.

V is TRBV7-2 and J is TRBJ1-6; maybe TRBD1 (5 bases). This CDR3 spans 13 amino acids. V gave up 8 bases and J gave up 3 bases, with 8 bases separating them. Per germline, CDR1 SGHTA and CDR2 FQGNSA. For the CDR3, the DNA is TGTGCCAGCTCCAGGGTCTATAATTCACCCCTCCACTTT. Residues: CASSRVYNSPLHF.

This chain links TRBV6-1 with TRBJ1-2; 7 nucleotides match TRBD1. Germline-derived CDR1 and CDR2 are MNHNS and SASEGT. The junction had 2 bases not matched to a gene; V was cut back by 2 bases and J by 8 bases. The CDR3 covers 12 residues. In DNA form, the CDR3 reads TGTGCCAGCAGTGAACAGGGGGAGGGCTACACCTTC. Its protein is CASSEQGEGYTF.

The table lists this clone with a count of one. The chain employs TRBV6-4 and TRBJ1-4; 7 bases map to TRBD1. V trimming: 6 bases; J trimming: 6 bases; junction bases outside the gene matches: 10. Germline V gives CDR1 MRHNA, CDR2 SNTAGT. The CDR3 is made up of 15 amino acids. Written as DNA, the CDR3 is TGTGCCAGCAGCACCCATACAGGGGTGGATGAAAAACTGTTTTTT. Protein: CASSTHTGVDEKLFF.

V is TRBV7-2 and J is TRBJ2-1; D remains ambiguous. Trimming left V 2 bases short and J 3 bases short, with 14 bases between. CDR1 and CDR2 (germline): SGHTA, FQGNSA. CDR3 length: 16 amino acids. The CDR3 region is CASSLSGVGNYNEQFF. CDR3 nucleotide sequence: TGTGCCAGCAGCTTATCGGGTGTGGGTAACTACAATGAGCAGTTCTTC.

This clone showed up just a few times. The CDR3, as DNA: TGTGCCAGCTCCCCTGGACAGGGGAATGAAAAACTGTTTTTT. This encodes CASSPGQGNEKLFF. This rearrangement joins TRBV18 to TRBJ1-4; the match to TRBD1 covers 9 bases. With 6 bases clipped from V and 5 bases from J, the junction kept 4 bases outside the gene matches. The CDR3 spans 14 residues. Per germline, CDR1 KGHSH and CDR2 LQKENI.

The CDR3 here is CASSADSTYGYTF. CDR3 coding DNA: TGTGCCAGCAGCGCAGACAGTACCTATGGCTACACCTTC. V is TRBV9 and J is TRBJ1-2, with D perhaps TRBD1 (5 bases). The length of the CDR3 is 13 residues. The V end was cut by 3 bases, the J end by 4 bases, with 10 bases between. Germline-derived CDR1 and CDR2 are SGDLS and YYNGEE. The whole variable domain, remainder taken from reference TRBV9 and TRBJ1-2, is DSGVTQTPKHLITATGQRVTLRCSPRSGDLSVYWYQQSLDQGLQFLIQYYNGEERAKGNILERFSAQQFPDLHSELNLSSLELGDSALYFCASSADSTYGYTFGSGTRLTVV.

The V and J genes are TRBV5-5 and TRBJ1-1, with 10 nucleotides matching TRBD1. The CDR3 totals 15 residues. Germline CDR1 is SGHKS and CDR2 is YYEKEE (reference sequence). After removal of 4 bases from V and 3 bases from J, the junction contained 6 bases not matched to a gene. The CDR3 spells CASSPRTGGDTEAFF. The CDR3 DNA reads TGTGCCAGCAGCCCTCGGACAGGGGGGGACACTGAAGCTTTCTTT.

The DNA of the CDR3 is TGTGCCAGAAGCCCCGCTCAGGACAGGGAGAATTCACCCCTCCACTTT. Translation gives CARSPAQDRENSPLHF. The rearrangement links TRBV7-5 to TRBJ1-6; TRBD1 is taken as the D call from the table, unchecked against the DNA. TRBV7-5 constitutes a pseudogene. The CDR3 extends over 16 amino acids.

This chain joins TRBV11-3 and TRBJ2-1, with 7 positions matching TRBD1. Germline V gene data show CDR1 as SGHNT and CDR2 as YENEEA. The CDR3 runs to 13 residues. V lost 7 bases to trimming and J lost 2 bases; unmatched junction nucleotides: 2. The CDR3 nucleotides are TGTGCCAGCACCCAGGGGGCCTACAATGAGCAGTTCTTC. Protein product: CASTQGAYNEQFF.

The chain carries TRBV28 and TRBJ1-2, with TRBD1 identical over 8 bases. With 10 bases clipped from V and 8 bases from J, the junction kept 12 bases outside the gene matches. CDR1 and CDR2 (germline): MDHEN, SYDVKM. The CDR3 runs 13 residues. The CDR3 DNA is TGTGCCATCAAACTGTCAGGGGGCAGAGGCTACACCTTC. Its translation is CAIKLSGGRGYTF.

This chain connects TRBV15 to TRBJ1-2; a weak D match, TRBD1 (6 bases). CDR1 and CDR2 (germline): LNHNV, YYDKDF (reference sequence). The CDR3 has 14 amino acids. With 4 bases removed from V and 6 bases from J, the gap between germline ends came to 15 bases. This CDR3 reads CATSTRGGRDGYTF. The CDR3 nucleotides read TGTGCCACCAGCACCCGAGGGGGAAGGGATGGCTACACCTTC.

The rearrangement joins TRBV11-2 to TRBJ2-1; the match to TRBD1 covers 9 bases. Trimming removed 4 bases from V and 2 bases from J; junction bases left unmatched: 6. CDR1 is SGHAT, CDR2 FQNNGV, per germline. This CDR3 is 16 amino acids long. This chain's CDR3 is CASSSRTGEPYNEQFF. The CDR3 DNA follows: TGTGCCAGCAGCTCAAGGACAGGGGAACCCTACAATGAGCAGTTCTTC. Based on the CDR3 plus reference TRBV11-2 and TRBJ2-1, the full variable domain is EAGVAQSPRYKIIEKRQSVAFWCNPISGHATLYWYQQILGQGPKLLIQFQNNGVVDDSQLPKDRFSAERLKGVDSTLKIQPAKLEDSAVYLCASSSRTGEPYNEQFFGPGTRLTVL.

CDR3 amino acids: CASSSSVAENSPLHF. The DNA of the CDR3 is TGCGCCAGCAGCTCCTCGGTGGCGGAAAATTCACCCCTCCACTTT. The V call is TRBV5-1, the J call TRBJ1-6; D call uncertain. V lost 3 bases and J 7 bases, leaving 14 bases between the germline ends. Germline V lookup: CDR1 SGHRS, CDR2 YFSETQ. There are 15 residues in the CDR3.

This clone came up a few times. The V and J genes are TRBV9 and TRBJ1-4; no clear D. Trimming took off 0 bases at V and 0 bases at J, with 6 bases between the two ends. This CDR3 is built from 15 residues. Germline CDR1 SGDLS, CDR2 YYNGEE. CDR3 DNA: TGTGCCAGCAGCGTAGGCGGAACAACTAATGAAAAACTGTTTTTT. Its protein is CASSVGGTTNEKLFF.

This rearrangement joins TRBV25-1 to TRBJ1-4, with 8 bases identical to TRBD1. This CDR3 is built from 16 residues. The germline V gene encodes CDR1 MGHDK and CDR2 SYGVNS. Unmatched junction bases numbered 9, after V lost 5 bases and J lost 4 bases. The CDR3 DNA follows: TGTGCCAGCAGTAGGACAGGGAGCCCCTATAATGAAAAACTGTTTTTT. Residues: CASSRTGSPYNEKLFF.

The CDR3 here is CASSVRTASSNEKLFF. The CDR3 region has the DNA TGTGCCAGCAGCGTACGGACAGCCAGTTCGAATGAAAAACTGTTTTTT. The rearrangement links TRBV5-4 to TRBJ1-4, with D perhaps TRBD1 (6 bases). The CDR3 is made up of 16 amino acids. CDR1 and CDR2 (germline): SGHNT, YYREEE (reference sequence). V lost 4 bases and J 5 bases, leaving 18 bases between the germline ends.

V gene TRBV5-8 combines with J gene TRBJ1-3; D unclear. Looked up from germline, CDR1 is SGHTS and CDR2 is YDEGEE. The CDR3 sequence is 12 residues long. Trimming left V 2 bases short and J 7 bases short, with 7 bases between. The CDR3 DNA sequence: TGTGCCAGCAGCTTTCCCGGGAACACCATATATTTT. Its protein is CASSFPGNTIYF.

This clone occurred a few times. This chain joins TRBV12-5 and TRBJ2-4, with D possibly being TRBD2 (5 bases). This CDR3 has 13 residues. Germline V gives CDR1 LGHNT, CDR2 FRNRAP. The V and J ends lost 7 bases and 8 bases respectively, with 15 bases between them. The CDR3 sequence is CASAPTDGDIQYF. CDR3 coding DNA: TGTGCTAGTGCCCCTACCGACGGGGACATTCAGTACTTC.

This clone appeared once. The CDR3 protein is CASSFQGTSGNTIYF. In DNA form, the CDR3 reads TGTGCCAGCAGCTTTCAGGGAACCTCTGGAAACACCATATATTTT. The gene calls are TRBV7-9 and TRBJ1-3; D is perhaps TRBD1 (5 bases). The CDR3 is 15 amino acids. Trimming removed 3 bases at V and 0 bases at J, with 9 bases between. Germline loops: CDR1 SEHNR, CDR2 FQNEAQ (reference sequence).